This T cell receptor beta chain was profiled in a study of T cell responses to AZD1222 COVID-19 vaccine. Regarding the study as a whole: All repertoire sampling was performed exclusively after the peak T cell response. Two doses of AZD1222 preceded a rise in Spike-specific TCR breadth and depth. Clonal diversity may have been underestimated in mostly white British donors.

Trimming cost V 2 bases and J 6 bases; bases outside gene matches: 12. The germline V gene has CDR1 MNHNS and CDR2 SASEGT. The CDR3 totals 17 residues. Sequencing was performed with immunoSEQ multiplex PCR; in TCRdb, only in-frame clones are kept and a portion is missing. In the table there are about 140,000 clones, 90% of which are singletons. In its sample, this clone was seen once. As yet, its antigen is unknown. The sample was peripheral blood, taken 28 days after the second AZD1222 dose. This receptor was identified in an adult who received the AZD1222 COVID-19 vaccine. The chain couples TRBV6-1 to TRBJ2-1; 8 bases fit TRBD2. The CDR3 DNA reads TGTGCCAGCAGTGAATCAATTGGGCGGGGGGTTCCCAATGAGCAGTTCTTC. Translation gives CASSESIGRGVPNEQFF.